The clone carrying this T cell receptor beta chain was detected ten times or more. Its target is unknown. TCRdb re-called the PCR reads through MiXCR, storing one row per CDR3 protein. The repertoire has hundreds of thousands of distinct CDR3 sequences, 25% of them found once; the top ten carry 0.78%. Sorting selected naive CD8 T cells with a CD8+CD4-CCR7+CD45RA+ phenotype. Germline values: CDR1 LGHNA, CDR2 YSLEER. The CDR3 length is 14 residues. Trimming left V 0 bases short and J 2 bases short, with 5 bases between. The data were obtained in a study of molecular identifiers for immune sequencing clone quantification. General study points: Whereas naive cells kept under 1% of molecules in clones above 20 RNA copies, such clones held over 98% in effectors.

Sequenced material: naive CD8+ T cells from blood, with Jurkat cell RNA spiked in. The subset was: FACS-sorted CD8+CD4-CCR7+CD45RA+ naive T cells. The chain recombines TRBV4-3 with TRBJ2-1, with unresolved D. This TCR derives from a human donor in good health. Some libraries in this study had Jurkat cell RNA spiked in. The CDR3: CASSQDSAYNEQFF. Here the CDR3 DNA reads TGCGCCAGCAGCCAAGACAGCGCCTACAATGAGCAGTTCTTC.